The 27 T cell receptor beta chains listed next were all sequenced from one sample in a study of cytomegalovirus exposure and HLA in healthy donors. PCR involved 60 Vbeta and 13 Jbeta primers. The data were produced by immunoSEQ multiplex PCR, yet TCRdb's version contains in-frame clones alone and is incomplete. Among roughly 100,000 clones listed, roughly a tenth were seen once. The material sequenced was PBMCs. These receptors all come from a man over 45 in good health and CMV-seropositive.

As regards this clone: Additional DNA sequences in this sample encode the identical CDR3. This chain links TRBV2 with TRBJ2-2; 9 bases line up with TRBD2. CDR3 length equals 15 residues. Germline-derived CDR1 and CDR2 are SNHLY and FYNNEI. V trimming: 6 bases; J trimming: 3 bases; junction bases outside the gene matches: 5. CDR3 bases: TGTGCCAGCAGGACTAGCGGCAGCGACACCGGGGAGCTGTTTTTT. This encodes CASRTSGSDTGELFF.

The CDR3: CASRGTGKTYEQYF. The DNA for the CDR3 is TGTGCCAGCAGGGGGACAGGGAAGACCTACGAGCAGTACTTC. The rearrangement uses TRBV27 and TRBJ2-7; 9 bases align to TRBD1. Germline CDR1 MNHEY, CDR2 SMNVEV (reference sequence). This CDR3 contains 14 residues. After removal of 6 bases from V and 2 bases from J, the junction contained 5 bases not matched to a gene.

The rearrangement uses TRBV7-9 and TRBJ2-3; D perhaps matches TRBD1 (6 bases). The CDR3 has 15 amino acids. The V gene lost 2 bases and the J gene lost 4 bases, with 13 bases spanning the gap. The germline V gene encodes CDR1 SEHNR and CDR2 FQNEAQ (reference sequence). The CDR3 DNA reads TGTGCCAGCAGCTTATGGTCAGGGGACGCAGATACGCAGTATTTT. This encodes CASSLWSGDADTQYF.

This clone was detected only a few times. CDR3 nucleotides: TGTGCCAGCAGCCGCAGCGGGACACCGTACGAGCAGTACTTC. Translation gives CASSRSGTPYEQYF. J is TRBJ2-7 and V is TRBV28, with D possibly matching TRBD2 (7 bases). This CDR3 has 14 residues. V was cut by 6 bases and J by 4 bases, with 16 bases left in between. CDR1 is MDHEN and CDR2 is SYDVKM in the germline V gene.

The rearrangement joins TRBV28 to TRBJ2-2; D is perhaps TRBD2 (5 bases). V lost 2 bases and J lost 1, with 5 bases in between. Per the germline V gene, CDR1 is MDHEN and CDR2 is SYDVKM. The CDR3 length is 14 residues. The chain's CDR3 is CASSLAGNTGELFF. The CDR3 DNA follows: TGTGCCAGCAGTTTAGCGGGGAACACCGGGGAGCTGTTTTTT.

The chain links TRBV6-5 to TRBJ1-5; possible D gene TRBD1, 5 bases. Trimming cost V 6 bases and J 2 bases, with 14 bases left between them. The germline gives CDR1 MNHEY, CDR2 SVGAGI. The CDR3 has 15 residues. CDR3 region: CASSGQGLGNQPQHF. In DNA form, the CDR3 reads TGTGCCAGCAGCGGGCAGGGCCTGGGCAATCAGCCCCAGCATTTT.

The rearrangement joins TRBV27 to TRBJ1-6; 7 bases agree with TRBD1. The CDR3 totals 15 residues. CDR1 MNHEY and CDR2 SMNVEV come from the germline V gene (reference sequence). V was pared by 3 bases and J by 7 bases, with 6 bases of the junction left unmatched. The CDR3 reads CASSFKGGNNSPLHF. The CDR3 DNA sequence: TGTGCCAGCAGTTTTAAAGGGGGCAACAATTCACCCCTCCACTTT.

The chain is built from TRBV5-1 and TRBJ2-3, with TRBD2 identical over 8 bases. The germline CDR1 and CDR2 sequences are SGHRS and YFSETQ. This CDR3 has 15 residues. V gave up 4 bases and J gave up 1 base; unmatched junction bases: 5. The CDR3 sequence is CASSETSAGTDTQYF. In nucleotides, the CDR3 is TGCGCCAGCAGCGAGACTAGCGCCGGCACAGATACGCAGTATTTT.

The table lists this clone with a few counts. The V gene is TRBV2, the J gene TRBJ1-5; 9 nucleotides align to TRBD1. The V and J ends lost 6 bases and 2 bases, in that order; junction bases with no gene match: 8. The CDR3 loop spans 16 amino acids. Germline lookup yields CDR1 SNHLY and CDR2 FYNNEI. In DNA form, the CDR3 reads TGTGCCAGCAGCGGCCTTACAGGGGGCCGCAATCAGCCCCAGCATTTT. Its protein product is CASSGLTGGRNQPQHF.

The sample holds a few counts of this clone. The rearrangement links TRBV15 to TRBJ2-2; D might be TRBD1 (5 bases). The V end was cut by 3 bases, the J end by 3 bases, with 11 bases between. CDR1 is LNHNV, CDR2 YYDKDF, per germline (reference sequence). The CDR3 length is 15 residues. CDR3 residues: CATSRGARDTGELFF. CDR3 DNA: TGTGCCACCAGCAGGGGCGCCAGGGACACCGGGGAGCTGTTTTTT.

V and J are TRBV18 and TRBJ1-1; 8 positions match TRBD1. Germline values: CDR1 KGHSH, CDR2 LQKENI. V trimming: 6 bases; J trimming: 1 base; junction bases outside the gene matches: 4. This CDR3 is 14 amino acids long. The CDR3 reads CASSPGQGNTEAFF. In DNA, the CDR3 is TGTGCCAGCTCCCCAGGACAGGGGAACACTGAAGCTTTCTTT.

The rearrangement links TRBV28 to TRBJ1-5; the match to TRBD1 covers 7 bases. Germline V gene lookup returns CDR1 MDHEN and CDR2 SYDVKM. Trimming cost V 6 bases and J 1 base; bases outside gene matches: 3. This CDR3 is 14 amino acids long. The CDR3 DNA reads TGTGCCAGCAGGGGACAGACGAGCAATCAGCCCCAGCATTTT. Encoded protein: CASRGQTSNQPQHF. The whole variable domain, filled in from reference TRBV28 and TRBJ1-5, reads DVKVTQSSRYLVKRTGEKVFLECVQDMDHENMFWYRQDPGLGLRLIYFSYDVKMKEKGDIPEGYSVSREKKERFSLILESASTNQTSMYLCASRGQTSNQPQHFGDGTRLSIL.

This clone has a handful of counts. This chain uses TRBV6-5 with TRBJ2-7; 9 positions agree with TRBD2. The CDR3 loop spans 15 amino acids. CDR1 is MNHEY and CDR2 is SVGAGI in the germline V gene. Trimming took 3 bases from V and 2 from J; bases not matched to a gene: 5. The CDR3 region is CASSYMRGGPYEQYF. The CDR3 DNA follows: TGTGCCAGCAGTTATATGCGGGGGGGCCCCTACGAGCAGTACTTC.

In DNA, the CDR3 is TGTGCCAGCAGCCCAGCCGGGACTGAGGTCTACGAGCAGTACTTC. Translated: CASSPAGTEVYEQYF. The V and J genes are TRBV7-2 and TRBJ2-7; TRBD2 might be the D (6 bases). The V gene lost 5 bases and the J gene lost 3 bases, with 17 bases spanning the gap. From germline, CDR1 is SGHTA and CDR2 FQGNSA. The CDR3 totals 15 residues. The full variable domain, rest sourced from reference TRBV7-2 and TRBJ2-7, is GAGVSQSPSNKVTEKGKDVELRCDPISGHTALYWYRQSLGQGLEFLIYFQGNSAPDKSGLPSDRFSAERTGGSVSTLTIQRTQQEDSAVYLCASSPAGTEVYEQYFGPGTRLTVT.

CDR3: CASSVGLGGGETQYF. Written as DNA, the CDR3 is TGTGCCAGCAGCGTAGGTCTGGGAGGCGGGGAGACCCAGTACTTC. The rearrangement uses TRBV9 and TRBJ2-5; a weak D match, TRBD2 (6 bases). Per germline, CDR1 SGDLS and CDR2 YYNGEE. The CDR3 has 15 amino acids. Trimming took off 0 bases at V and 5 bases at J, with 14 bases between the two ends. Full variable domain (missing parts from reference TRBV9 and TRBJ2-5): DSGVTQTPKHLITATGQRVTLRCSPRSGDLSVYWYQQSLDQGLQFLIQYYNGEERAKGNILERFSAQQFPDLHSELNLSSLELGDSALYFCASSVGLGGGETQYFGPGTRLLVL.

The chain recombines TRBV5-1 with TRBJ2-2; D unclear. V shed 3 bases and J shed 4 bases, with 10 bases lying between them. Germline CDR1 reads SGHRS; CDR2 reads YFSETQ. There are 14 residues in the CDR3. CDR3 amino acids: CASSWNLVTGELFF. DNA for the CDR3: TGCGCCAGCAGCTGGAATCTAGTCACCGGGGAGCTGTTTTTT.

Note on this clone: At one boundary the junction diverges from the germline segment, which might be a read error. The chain joins TRBV30 to TRBJ2-6; perhaps TRBD1 as D (5 bases). The V gene's germline CDR1 is GTSNPN and CDR2 SVGIG (reference sequence). The CDR3 consists of 17 residues. The CDR3 loop is CAWDSYVNPAGANVPTF. The CDR3 DNA sequence: TGTGCCTGGGACAGCTATGTCAATCCCGCTGGGGCCAACGTCCCGACTTTC.

In regard to this clone: The sample carries other DNA sequences with the same CDR3. The CDR3, as DNA: TGTGCCTGCCCTGGGAGGTCCACTAATGAAAAACTGTTTTTT. Its translation is CACPGRSTNEKLFF. The chain uses TRBV30 and TRBJ1-4, with D unresolved. Trimming removed 6 bases from V and 2 bases from J, with 13 bases in between. Germline CDR1 GTSNPN, CDR2 SVGIG (reference sequence). This CDR3 is built from 14 residues.

This chain connects TRBV19 to TRBJ1-1, with no clear D. The germline V gene has CDR1 LNHDA and CDR2 SQIVND (reference sequence). This CDR3 contains 13 residues. V was clipped by 8 bases and J by 4 bases, with 14 bases between them. The CDR3 loop is CASSRPEGTEAFF. CDR3 nucleotides: TGTGCCAGTTCTAGGCCGGAGGGCACTGAAGCTTTCTTT.

This clone was observed a few times. The chain uses TRBV4-2 and TRBJ2-7; 11 nucleotides line up with TRBD2. Trimming cost V 1 base and J 6 bases; bases outside gene matches: 2. CDR1 LGHNA and CDR2 YNFKEQ come from the germline V gene. The CDR3 has 14 amino acids. CDR3 nucleotide sequence: TGTGCCAGCAGCCAAGTCGGGACTAGCGGCGAGCAGTACTTC. Protein sequence: CASSQVGTSGEQYF.

This clone was seen a handful of times. The chain carries TRBV19 and TRBJ1-4; no reliable D call. Germline V gives CDR1 LNHDA, CDR2 SQIVND (reference sequence). The CDR3 loop spans 12 amino acids. The V end lost 10 bases, the J end lost 8 bases, and 14 bases lay between the germline ends. This chain's CDR3 is CATAPAAEKLFF. Here the CDR3 DNA reads TGTGCCACGGCCCCGGCAGCGGAAAAACTGTTTTTT.

This clone was counted a few times. The CDR3 coding sequence is TGTGCCAGCAGCCTAACAGGGGACTACAATGAGCAGTTCTTC. It yields the protein CASSLTGDYNEQFF. The genes are TRBV11-3 and TRBJ2-1; 7 bases align to TRBD1. V shed 5 bases and J 3 bases; nucleotides not matched to a gene: 4. This CDR3 region has 14 residues. The germline CDR1 and CDR2 sequences are SGHNT and YENEEA. Combining the CDR3 with reference TRBV11-3 and TRBJ2-1 gives the whole variable domain EAGVVQSPRYKIIEKKQPVAFWCNPISGHNTLYWYLQNLGQGPELLIRYENEEAVDDSQLPKDRFSAERLKGVDSTLKIQPAELGDSAVYLCASSLTGDYNEQFFGPGTRLTVL.

The genes are TRBV7-3 and TRBJ2-1; the match to TRBD2 covers 10 bases. The length of the CDR3 is 15 residues. CDR1 is SGHTA, CDR2 FQGTGA, per germline. The V gene end was trimmed by 3 bases and the J gene end by 7 bases; junction bases not matched to a gene: 6. DNA for the CDR3: TGTGCCAGCAGCTTTAAAGCGGGAGGGCGTAATGAGCAGTTCTTC. This codes for CASSFKAGGRNEQFF. Supplemented by reference TRBV7-3 and TRBJ2-1, the full variable domain reads GAGVSQTPSNKVTEKGKYVELRCDPISGHTALYWYRQSLGQGPEFLIYFQGTGAADDSGLPNDRFFAVRPEGSVSTLKIQRTERGDSAVYLCASSFKAGGRNEQFFGPGTRLTVL.

This clone has a handful of counts. This rearrangement joins TRBV5-1 to TRBJ2-7; TRBD1 is a possible D gene (6 bases). The germline V gene has CDR1 SGHRS and CDR2 YFSETQ. This CDR3 comprises 14 residues. V shed 4 bases and J shed 0 bases, with 11 bases lying between them. This CDR3 is CASSPGTFSYEQYF. Written as DNA, the CDR3 is TGCGCCAGCAGCCCCGGGACATTCTCCTACGAGCAGTACTTC.

This clone was seen a handful of times. This chain links TRBV6-6 with TRBJ1-4; 7 nucleotides match TRBD1. The CDR3 extends over 14 amino acids. The germline V gene has CDR1 MNHNY and CDR2 SVGAGI (reference sequence). V lost 5 bases to trimming and J lost 4 bases; unmatched junction nucleotides: 4. The CDR3 sequence: CASSRDSDNEKLFF. Written as DNA, the CDR3 is TGTGCCAGCAGTCGGGACAGTGATAATGAAAAACTGTTTTTT.

The rearrangement uses TRBV11-2 and TRBJ2-2; weak D call: TRBD1 (6 bases). The germline V gene has CDR1 SGHAT and CDR2 FQNNGV. V was trimmed by 5 bases and J by 8 bases, leaving 15 bases between them. The CDR3 spans 14 residues. The CDR3 nucleotides read TGTGCCAGCAGCCCCCTCAGGGGCTGGGGGGAGCTGTTTTTT. Protein: CASSPLRGWGELFF. Full variable domain (missing parts from reference TRBV11-2 and TRBJ2-2): EAGVAQSPRYKIIEKRQSVAFWCNPISGHATLYWYQQILGQGPKLLIQFQNNGVVDDSQLPKDRFSAERLKGVDSTLKIQPAKLEDSAVYLCASSPLRGWGELFFGEGSRLTVL.

The rearrangement uses TRBV28 and TRBJ2-3, with TRBD1 matching 8 bases. Losses at the gene ends were 5 bases for V and 1 base for J; bases not matched to a gene: 8. The CDR3 covers 16 residues. Germline V gene data show CDR1 as MDHEN and CDR2 as SYDVKM. The CDR3 reads CASSLDRGIGTDTQYF. The CDR3 DNA reads TGTGCCAGCAGTCTAGACAGGGGAATAGGCACAGATACGCAGTATTTT.